This T cell receptor (beta chain) originates from a study of brain metastases from non-small cell lung cancer. TCRdb's table, derived via immunoSEQ multiplex PCR, lists solely in-frame clones and lacks some. The profile shows under 3,000 clones, roughly 88% of them singletons. The TCR was taken from a donor aged 40 or over with non-small cell lung cancer. Material for sequencing was tumor-adjacent normal tissue.

The CDR3 DNA reads as TGTGCCAGCAGTGTTCGCAGAGGGGACACTGAAGCTTTCTTT. It yields the protein CASSVRRGDTEAFF. The chain is built from TRBV6-4 and TRBJ1-1; a possible D gene is TRBD1 (5 bases). Trimming removed 4 bases from V and 3 bases from J, with 12 bases in between. CDR3 size: 14 residues. Germline CDR1 and CDR2: MRHNA and SNTAGT.